What follows is one T cell receptor beta chain and its context. Its antigen is unidentified. TCRdb keeps only in-frame clones here, not all; method: immunoSEQ multiplex PCR. The data contain over 1.4 million clones, around 95% of them singletons. The sample originates from a study of shared clonotypes between healthy human individuals. Broader study findings: Relative to clonotypes present in all four donors, those not shared had lower generation probabilities.

Germline loops: CDR1 SGHRS, CDR2 YFSETQ. Germline trimming cut 4 bases from V and 10 bases from J; bases unmatched to any gene: 5. The CDR3 is 15 amino acids. The clonotype comes from a man younger than 40 in good health. The sequencing sample was made of naive CD4+ T cells sorted from blood. Subset in this sample: CD45RA+ positively selected. V is TRBV5-1 and J is TRBJ2-2; 15 bases line up with TRBD2. This CDR3 is CASSQGLAGGEELFF. The CDR3 DNA reads TGCGCCAGCAGCCAGGGACTAGCGGGAGGCGAGGAGCTGTTTTTT.